Detailed here is one TCR beta chain. The target antigen is unknown. Its ends do not fully match the called genes, so a read error is possible. An Oncomine TCR Beta short-read assay was used to sequence the DNA from cultured CD4+ T cells. TCRdb reprocessed the PCR reads via MiXCR and lists one record per CDR3 protein. The repertoire has approximately 11,000 distinct CDR3 sequences, 20% to 25% of them found once; the top ten carry 13%. This record comes from a study of vaccination and CD4 T cells after COVID-19. Overall study context: Timing of post-vaccine sample collection was a median 72 days after dose two, with a range of 14 to 241.

From germline, CDR1 is SGHVS and CDR2 FNYEAQ. This CDR3 comprises 13 residues. Treatment in this sample: approximately 10-day PBMC culture with coronavirus spike peptide pools or control peptides (ViraFEST assay). It was with roughly 9.6 IU/ml IL-2 and around 9.5 ug/ml peptide pools that 2.2 million or so PBMCs per well were cultured. Whole-study results and caveats: Median SARS-CoV-2-reactive clonotype numbers went up from approximately 23 to 38, but not significantly.

This sequence originates from a human donor who received a COVID-19 vaccine. Sequenced material: CD4+ T cells from blood, cultured in vitro, taken before SARS-CoV-2 vaccination. The chain couples TRBV7-6 to TRBJ2-5, with 8 bases matching TRBD2. The DNA of the CDR3 is TGTGCCGGCAGCGTAGCGGGGCGAGAGACCCAGTACTTC. Translating gives CAGSVAGRETQYF.